This passage covers 17 T cell receptor beta chains from one sample sequenced in a study of low-dose radiotherapy and immunotherapy resistance in tumors. Time point of the sample: after trial treatment. The treatment was: LDRT plus nivolumab, ipilimumab, low-dose cyclophosphamide and aspirin (RACIN trial). TRAV- and TRBV-specific primers, spanning alpha and beta chains, primed first-strand cDNA. TCRs were put through 20 to 25 PCR cycles of amplification with Phusion. A constant-region primer and the V-primer adapter served as the primer pair. A single record per CDR3 protein comes from TCRdb applying MiXCR to the reads. The sample lists tens of thousands of distinct CDR3 sequences, 20% to 25% occurring once. The source was PBMCs, collected after low-dose radiotherapy plus immunotherapy. The receptors come from a female donor with ovarian cancer.

The chain couples TRBV9 to TRBJ2-4, with 10 bases that match TRBD1. The CDR3 consists of 14 residues. The germline V gene has CDR1 SGDLS and CDR2 YYNGEE. V dropped 0 bases and J dropped 7; count of bases not matched to a gene: 1. The CDR3 protein is CASSVGTGGNIQYF. The CDR3 nucleotides read TGTGCCAGCAGCGTAGGGACAGGGGGGAACATTCAGTACTTC.

At least ten counts were recorded for this clonotype. The V gene is TRBV7-2, the J gene TRBJ2-1; D possibly matches TRBD1 or TRBD2 (6 bases each). This CDR3 has 12 residues. The ends were cut back, 1 base at V and 9 bases at J, with 7 bases in the middle. CDR1 and CDR2 from the germline V gene are SGHTA and FQGNSA. The chain's CDR3 is CASSLEGGEQFF. In DNA form, the CDR3 reads TGTGCCAGCAGCTTAGAGGGGGGTGAGCAGTTCTTC.

This clonotype was recorded many times. The chain combines TRBV5-4 with TRBJ2-1; 11 positions match TRBD2. The CDR3 covers 16 residues. Per the germline V gene, CDR1 is SGHNT and CDR2 is YYREEE (reference sequence). With V trimmed by 2 bases and J by 5 bases, 6 bases remained unmatched. CDR3 residues: CASSLSSGGADNEQFF. The CDR3 DNA is TGTGCCAGCAGCTTAAGTAGCGGGGGGGCGGACAATGAGCAGTTCTTC. Complete variable domain (other parts from reference TRBV5-4 and TRBJ2-1): ETGVTQSPTHLIKTRGQQVTLRCSSQSGHNTVSWYQQALGQGPQFIFQYYREEENGRGNFPPRFSGLQFPNYSSELNVNALELDDSALYLCASSLSSGGADNEQFFGPGTRLTVL.

This chain joins TRBV9 and TRBJ2-1; the match to TRBD2 covers 8 bases. Germline values: CDR1 SGDLS, CDR2 YYNGEE. The CDR3 loop spans 18 amino acids. J lost 5 bases, V lost 0 bases, and 13 bases had no gene match. As DNA, the CDR3 is TGTGCCAGCAGCGTAGGACCGAGCGGGAGACGATTCAACAATGAGCAGTTCTTC. This translates into CASSVGPSGRRFNNEQFF.

In its sample, this clonotype was seen many times. This chain connects TRBV29-1 to TRBJ2-7, with 9 bases identical to TRBD2. Germline V gene data show CDR1 as SQVTM and CDR2 as ANQGSEA. CDR3 size: 12 residues. The J segment lost 6 bases and the V segment lost 5 bases, leaving 5 bases of the junction unmatched. Here the CDR3 DNA reads TGCAGCGTTTCTAGCGGGATGCTCGAGCAGTACTTC. It encodes CSVSSGMLEQYF.

As regards this clonotype: A far larger clone is a single base away, which makes a read error likely. CDR3 coding DNA: TGTGCCAGCAGTGTAAGGTCCGGGACAGGGATTAATGAGCAGTTCTTC. Translated: CASSVRSGTGINEQFF. This chain connects TRBV28 to TRBJ2-1, with TRBD1 matching 9 bases. J lost 7 bases, V lost 5 bases, and 12 bases had no gene match. The CDR3 is 16 residues long. The germline gives CDR1 MDHEN, CDR2 SYDVKM.

This clonotype was seen at least ten times. One end of the junction is discordant with germline, which a read error may explain. This chain uses TRBV4-1 with TRBJ2-1; D is unclear. The CDR3 is 12 amino acids. In germline, CDR1 is MGHRA, CDR2 YSYEKL. The CDR3: CASSQTYSEQFF. The CDR3 DNA follows: TGCGCCAGCAGCCAGACCTACAGTGAGCAGTTCTTC.

The chain is built from TRBV5-4 and TRBJ2-2; no clear D gene. CDR1 SGHNT and CDR2 YYREEE come from the germline V gene (reference sequence). The V gene lost 4 bases and the J gene lost 6 bases, with 13 bases spanning the gap. The CDR3 is 14 residues long. In DNA form, the CDR3 reads TGTGCCAGCAGCCGCCCCTACGACTCCGGGGAGCTGTTTTTT. Its translation: CASSRPYDSGELFF.

The sample holds many counts of this clonotype. The chain links TRBV27 to TRBJ1-2; 8 bases line up with TRBD1. Germline V gene data show CDR1 as MNHEY and CDR2 as SMNVEV (reference sequence). The CDR3 length is 15 residues. The trim removed 2 bases at V and 4 bases at J, leaving 6 bases unmatched. The CDR3 spells CASSLEPGGVYGYTF. The CDR3 DNA follows: TGTGCCAGCAGTTTAGAGCCAGGGGGCGTCTATGGCTACACCTTC.

This clonotype has at least ten counts. This chain connects TRBV4-3 to TRBJ1-2; D is uncertain. V was trimmed by 1 base and J by 2 bases, leaving 8 bases between them. Germline V gene data show CDR1 as LGHNA and CDR2 as YSLEER. The CDR3 contains 14 residues. The CDR3 DNA reads as TGCGCCAGCAGCCAAGCTGCGGGCAACTATGGCTACACCTTC. It codes for CASSQAAGNYGYTF.

This clonotype was counted ten times or more. This chain uses TRBV19 with TRBJ2-3; tentatively, D is TRBD1 or TRBD2 (5 bases each). The CDR3 loop spans 15 amino acids. Trimming removed 2 bases at V and 3 bases at J, with 12 bases between. Germline CDR1 LNHDA, CDR2 SQIVND (reference sequence). CDR3 nucleotides: TGTGCCAGTAGTATAAGAGGGGAACCGACAGATACGCAGTATTTT. Translating it yields CASSIRGEPTDTQYF.

Many counts were recorded for this clonotype. This rearrangement joins TRBV5-4 to TRBJ1-1; the D is unclear. The CDR3 contains 16 residues. In germline, CDR1 is SGHNT, CDR2 YYREEE (reference sequence). The ends were cut back, 3 bases at V and 3 bases at J, with 18 bases in the middle. The CDR3 protein is CASSSAVQTRDTEAFF. The CDR3 DNA reads as TGTGCCAGCAGCTCAGCGGTCCAGACAAGGGACACTGAAGCTTTCTTT.

This clonotype was counted at least ten times. The J gene is TRBJ1-1, the V gene TRBV11-2; the D is unclear. Germline V gene sequence: CDR1 SGHAT, CDR2 FQNNGV. Trimming pared 5 bases from V and 1 base from J, leaving 11 bases between. CDR3 length: 14 amino acids. CDR3 loop: CASSPNQRNTEAFF. The CDR3 DNA reads TGTGCCAGCAGCCCAAATCAGAGGAACACTGAAGCTTTCTTT.

The chain has TRBV11-2 and TRBJ2-5; D gene unclear. The germline CDR1 and CDR2 sequences are SGHAT and FQNNGV. Trimming stripped 7 bases from V and 1 base from J, with 16 bases between. This CDR3 comprises 15 residues. CDR3 region: CASTPSETAQETQYF. The CDR3 bases are TGTGCCAGCACTCCTAGTGAGACGGCCCAAGAGACCCAGTACTTC.

There are many counts of this clonotype. The gene calls are TRBV5-6 and TRBJ2-1; TRBD1 matches at 7 bases. The germline CDR1 and CDR2 sequences are SGHDT and YYEEEE. This CDR3 comprises 14 residues. V was pared by 0 bases and J by 10 bases, with 7 bases of the junction left unmatched. CDR3 nucleotides: TGTGCCAGCAGCTTGGGACAGGGTTTTCGGGAGCAGTTCTTC. It is translated as CASSLGQGFREQFF.

The chain couples TRBV12-3 or TRBV12-4 to TRBJ2-7; 9 nucleotides line up with TRBD1. The length of the CDR3 is 14 residues. J gave up 5 bases and V 6 bases, and 8 bases lay outside the gene matches. The CDR3 DNA is TGTGCCAGCAGCAAGACGGACAGGGGCAACGAGCAGTACTTC. Protein product: CASSKTDRGNEQYF.

This clonotype has a count of ten or more. This sequence joins TRBV9 and TRBJ2-7; 7 nucleotides agree with TRBD1. The length of the CDR3 is 18 residues. With 0 bases clipped from V and 3 bases from J, the junction kept 15 bases outside the gene matches. Germline V CDR1 and CDR2: SGDLS, YYNGEE. The CDR3 here is CASSVAHPRGSPYYEQYF. The DNA for the CDR3 is TGTGCCAGCAGCGTAGCTCACCCCAGGGGGTCTCCCTACTACGAGCAGTACTTC.